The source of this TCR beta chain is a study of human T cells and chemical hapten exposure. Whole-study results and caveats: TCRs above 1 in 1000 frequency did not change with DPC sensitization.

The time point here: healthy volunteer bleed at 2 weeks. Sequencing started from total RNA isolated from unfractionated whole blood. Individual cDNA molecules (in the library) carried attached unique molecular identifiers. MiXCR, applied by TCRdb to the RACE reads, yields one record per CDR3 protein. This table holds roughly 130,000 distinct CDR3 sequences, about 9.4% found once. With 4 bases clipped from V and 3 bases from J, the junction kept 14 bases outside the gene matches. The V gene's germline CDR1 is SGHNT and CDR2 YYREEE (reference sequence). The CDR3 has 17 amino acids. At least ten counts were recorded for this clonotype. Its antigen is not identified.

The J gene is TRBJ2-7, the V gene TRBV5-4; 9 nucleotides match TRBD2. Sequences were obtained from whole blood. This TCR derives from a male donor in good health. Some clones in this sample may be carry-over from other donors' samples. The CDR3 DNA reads TGTGCCAGCAGCAGGGGCTTAGCGGGAGCTTTTGGCTACGAGCAGTACTTC. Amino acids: CASSRGLAGAFGYEQYF.